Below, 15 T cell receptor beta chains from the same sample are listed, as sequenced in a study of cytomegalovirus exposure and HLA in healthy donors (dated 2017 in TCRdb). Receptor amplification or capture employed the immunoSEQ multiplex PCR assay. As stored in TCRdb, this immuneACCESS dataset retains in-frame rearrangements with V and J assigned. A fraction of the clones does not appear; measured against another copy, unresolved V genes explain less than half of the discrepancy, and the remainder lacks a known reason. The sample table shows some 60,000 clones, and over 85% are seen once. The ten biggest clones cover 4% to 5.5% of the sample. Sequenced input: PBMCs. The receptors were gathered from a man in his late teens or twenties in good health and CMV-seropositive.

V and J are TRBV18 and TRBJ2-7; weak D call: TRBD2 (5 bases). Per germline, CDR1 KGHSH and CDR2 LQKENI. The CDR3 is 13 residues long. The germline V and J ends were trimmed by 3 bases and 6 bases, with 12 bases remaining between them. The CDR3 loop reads CASSPTPRGEQYF. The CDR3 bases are TGTGCCAGCTCACCGACACCCCGGGGCGAGCAGTACTTC.

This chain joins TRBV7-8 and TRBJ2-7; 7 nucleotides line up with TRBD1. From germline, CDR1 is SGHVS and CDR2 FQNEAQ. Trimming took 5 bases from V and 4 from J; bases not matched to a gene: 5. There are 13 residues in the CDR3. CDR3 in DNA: TGTGCCAGCAGCACGACAGGGAATTACGAGCAGTACTTC. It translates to CASSTTGNYEQYF.

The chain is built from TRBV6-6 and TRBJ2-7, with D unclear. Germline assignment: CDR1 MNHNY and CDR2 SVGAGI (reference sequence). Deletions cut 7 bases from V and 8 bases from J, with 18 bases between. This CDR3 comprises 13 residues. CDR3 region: CASNLDVLEKQYF. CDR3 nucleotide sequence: TGTGCCAGCAACCTCGATGTACTCGAGAAGCAGTACTTC.

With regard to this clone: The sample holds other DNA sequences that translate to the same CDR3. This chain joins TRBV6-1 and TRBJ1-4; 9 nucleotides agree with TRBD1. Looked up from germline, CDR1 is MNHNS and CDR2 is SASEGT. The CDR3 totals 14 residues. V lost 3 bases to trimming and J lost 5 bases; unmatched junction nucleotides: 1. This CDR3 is CASSEGQGNEKLFF. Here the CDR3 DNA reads TGTGCCAGCAGTGAGGGACAGGGAAATGAAAAACTGTTTTTT.

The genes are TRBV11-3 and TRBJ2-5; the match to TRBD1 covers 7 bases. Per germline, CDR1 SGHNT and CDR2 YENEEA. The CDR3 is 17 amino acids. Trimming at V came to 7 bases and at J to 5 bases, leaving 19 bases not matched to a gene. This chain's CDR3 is CASTLGGWASYTETQYF. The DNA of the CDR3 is TGTGCCAGCACCCTAGGGGGCTGGGCAAGCTATACGGAGACCCAGTACTTC.

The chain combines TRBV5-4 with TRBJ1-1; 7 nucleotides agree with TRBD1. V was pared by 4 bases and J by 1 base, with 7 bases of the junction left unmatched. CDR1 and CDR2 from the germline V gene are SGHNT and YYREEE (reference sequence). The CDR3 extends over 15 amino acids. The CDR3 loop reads CASSPRDRQNTEAFF. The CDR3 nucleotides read TGTGCCAGCAGCCCCCGGGACAGACAGAACACTGAAGCTTTCTTT.

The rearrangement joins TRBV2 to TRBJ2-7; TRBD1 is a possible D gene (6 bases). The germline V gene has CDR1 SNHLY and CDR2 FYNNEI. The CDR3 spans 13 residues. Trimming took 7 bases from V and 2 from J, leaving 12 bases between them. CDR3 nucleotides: TGTGCCAGCAAACCGGGACAAGCCTACGAGCAGTACTTC. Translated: CASKPGQAYEQYF.

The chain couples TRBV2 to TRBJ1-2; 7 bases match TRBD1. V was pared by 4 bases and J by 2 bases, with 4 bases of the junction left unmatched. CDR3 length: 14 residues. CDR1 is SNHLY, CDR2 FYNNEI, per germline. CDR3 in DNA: TGTGCCAGCAGTGTACAGGGGCCCAACTATGGCTACACCTTC. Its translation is CASSVQGPNYGYTF.

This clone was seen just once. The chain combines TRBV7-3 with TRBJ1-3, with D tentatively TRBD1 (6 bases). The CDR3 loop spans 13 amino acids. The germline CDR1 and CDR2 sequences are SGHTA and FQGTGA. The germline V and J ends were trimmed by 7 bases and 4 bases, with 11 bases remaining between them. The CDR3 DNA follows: TGTGCCAGCACCCCGAGGGGGGGAAACACCATATATTTT. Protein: CASTPRGGNTIYF. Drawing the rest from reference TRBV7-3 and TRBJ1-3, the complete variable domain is GAGVSQTPSNKVTEKGKYVELRCDPISGHTALYWYRQSLGQGPEFLIYFQGTGAADDSGLPNDRFFAVRPEGSVSTLKIQRTERGDSAVYLCASTPRGGNTIYFGEGSWLTVV.

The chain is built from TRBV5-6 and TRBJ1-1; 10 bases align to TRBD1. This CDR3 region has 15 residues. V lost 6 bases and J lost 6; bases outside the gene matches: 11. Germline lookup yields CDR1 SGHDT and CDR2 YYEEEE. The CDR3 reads CASTPLTGGVAEAFF. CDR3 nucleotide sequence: TGTGCCAGCACCCCGTTGACAGGGGGCGTCGCTGAAGCTTTCTTT.

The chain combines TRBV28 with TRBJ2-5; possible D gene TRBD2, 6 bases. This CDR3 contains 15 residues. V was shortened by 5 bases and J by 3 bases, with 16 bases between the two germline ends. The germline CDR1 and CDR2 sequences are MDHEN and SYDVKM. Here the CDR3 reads CASSQGRTGEETQYF. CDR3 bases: TGTGCCAGCAGTCAGGGACGGACGGGGGAAGAGACCCAGTACTTC.

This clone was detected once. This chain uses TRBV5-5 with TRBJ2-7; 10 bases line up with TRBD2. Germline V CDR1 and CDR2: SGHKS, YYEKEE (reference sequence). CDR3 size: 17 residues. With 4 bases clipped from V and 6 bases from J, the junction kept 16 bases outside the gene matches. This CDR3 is CASSPLVSSSGSAEQYF. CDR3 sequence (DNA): TGTGCCAGCAGCCCCCTGGTGTCCTCTAGCGGGAGTGCCGAGCAGTACTTC.

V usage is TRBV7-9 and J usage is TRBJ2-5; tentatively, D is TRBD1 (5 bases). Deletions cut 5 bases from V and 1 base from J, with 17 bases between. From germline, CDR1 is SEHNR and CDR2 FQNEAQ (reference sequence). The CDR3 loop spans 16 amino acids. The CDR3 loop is CASSGSSVQVQETQYF. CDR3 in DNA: TGTGCCAGCAGCGGAAGCAGTGTACAGGTCCAAGAGACCCAGTACTTC.

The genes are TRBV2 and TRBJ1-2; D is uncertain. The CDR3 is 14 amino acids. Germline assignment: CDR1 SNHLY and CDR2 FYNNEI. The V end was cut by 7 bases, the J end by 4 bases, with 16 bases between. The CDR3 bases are TGTGCCAGCATTCCTAACACAGAACCCTATGGCTACACCTTC. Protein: CASIPNTEPYGYTF. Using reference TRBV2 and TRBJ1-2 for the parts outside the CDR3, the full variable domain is EPEVTQTPSHQVTQMGQEVILRCVPISNHLYFYWYRQILGQKVEFLVSFYNNEISEKSEIFDDQFSVERPDGSNFTLKIRSTKLEDSAMYFCASIPNTEPYGYTFGSGTRLTVV.

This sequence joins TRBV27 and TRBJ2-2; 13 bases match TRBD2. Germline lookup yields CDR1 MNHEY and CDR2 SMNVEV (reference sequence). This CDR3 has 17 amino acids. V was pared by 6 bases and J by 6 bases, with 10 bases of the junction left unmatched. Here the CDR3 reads CASSQGLAGPSAGELFF. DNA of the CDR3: TGTGCCAGCAGCCAGGGACTAGCGGGGCCCTCCGCCGGGGAGCTGTTTTTT.